A selection of T cell receptor beta chains follows, all from one sample in a study of shared clonotypes between healthy human individuals. Sequencing used immunoSEQ multiplex PCR; TCRdb keeps in-frame clones, though not all of them. The data contain some 1 million clones, about 70% of them singletons. The material sequenced was memory CD4+ T cells sorted from blood. These receptors all stem from a man aged 18 to 35 in good health. The CDR3 runs from the conserved cysteine through the conserved F or W. D genes are given only for firm matches. For some rows the clone size is stated as once, few or many, or as a class when expanded; others skip it.

V	J	size	length	D	DNA	CDR3
TRBV6-5	TRBJ2-5	.	13	TRBD2	TGTGCCAGCGCCCGGGGGGGGGTGGAGACCCAGTACTTC	CASARGGVETQYF
TRBV6-1	TRBJ2-7	.	15	.	TGTGCCAGCAGTGAAGGAGGGCCGGGTCGCTTCGAGCAGTACTTC	CASSEGGPGRFEQYF
TRBV6-5	TRBJ2-1	.	14	TRBD2	TGTGCCAGCAGGGGACTAGCGGGGGGAGGTGAGCAGTTCTTC	CASRGLAGGGEQFF
TRBV11-2	TRBJ2-3	.	16	TRBD2	TGTGCCAGCAGCCTCCTAGCGGACGTCCCTGGGGATACGCAGTATTTT	CASSLLADVPGDTQYF
TRBV19	TRBJ2-2	.	14	TRBD1	TGTGCCAGTCACCGGGACAGCAACACCGGGGAGCTGTTTTTT	CASHRDSNTGELFF
TRBV7-2	TRBJ2-2	.	14	.	TGTGCCAGCAGCTTACCCCCGAACACCGGGGAGCTGTTTTTT	CASSLPPNTGELFF
TRBV7-6	TRBJ1-4	.	16	TRBD1	TGTGCCAGCAGCTTAATGTCGGGACAGGTCGATGAAAAACTGTTTTTT	CASSLMSGQVDEKLFF
TRBV7-2	TRBJ2-6	once	15	.	TGTGCCAGCAGCGACCCCGGACCTGGGGCCAACGTCCTGACTTTC	CASSDPGPGANVLTF
TRBV27	TRBJ1-2	.	16	TRBD1	TGTGCCAGCAGTCAAAACCCGGGACAGGGGTTCTATGGCTACACCTTC	CASSQNPGQGFYGYTF
TRBV30	TRBJ2-1	.	15	.	TGTGCCTGGAGTATGACAGCGAGCTCCTACAATGAGCAGTTCTTC	CAWSMTASSYNEQFF
TRBV30	TRBJ1-4	few	13	.	TGTGCCTGGAGTCGAGGAGTCAATGAAAAACTGTTTTTT	CAWSRGVNEKLFF
TRBV28	TRBJ1-1	.	13	.	TGTGCCAGCAGTTTGGGGGGGAACACTGAAGCTTTCTTT	CASSLGGNTEAFF
TRBV7-2	TRBJ2-3	.	18	.	TGTGCCAGCAGCTTAGTCGGCTCGGGGGCCAGGCAGGGAGATACGCAGTATTTT	CASSLVGSGARQGDTQYF
TRBV2	TRBJ1-1	many	13	.	TGTGCCAGCAGTGTGAGAATAGAGACAGAAGCTTTCTTT	CASSVRIETEAFF
TRBV5-1	TRBJ2-4	.	16	.	TGCGCCAGCAGCTTGGCCGGGGGATCGGCCAAAAACATTCAGTACTTC	CASSLAGGSAKNIQYF
TRBV29-1	TRBJ2-7	.	16	TRBD1	TGCAGCGTTGGAAGGACAGGGGGAAATGCCGCCTACGAGCAGTACTTC	CSVGRTGGNAAYEQYF
TRBV18	TRBJ2-5	once	14	TRBD1	TGTGCCAGCTCACCAAGGACAGGGCCAGAGACCCAGTACTTC	CASSPRTGPETQYF
TRBV6-4	TRBJ1-1	.	15	TRBD1	TGTGCCAGCAGGACCGACAGGGGGCGCGACCCTGAAGCTTTCTTT	CASRTDRGRDPEAFF
TRBV27	TRBJ2-3	.	16	TRBD2	TGTGCCAGCAGTCCAGGACTAGCGGGGAACGGGGAGACGCAGTATTTT	CASSPGLAGNGETQYF
TRBV19	TRBJ1-3	few	15	TRBD1	TGTGCCAGTAGTCTCCAGACAGGGGTCGGAAACACCATATATTTT	CASSLQTGVGNTIYF
TRBV7-9	TRBJ1-4	.	14	.	TGTGCCAGCAGCTTGAGTTCCGGGAATGAAAAACTGTTTTTT	CASSLSSGNEKLFF
TRBV5-8	TRBJ1-2	.	14	TRBD1	TGTGCCAGCAGCTCCTGGACAGGCCTCTATGGCTACACCTTC	CASSSWTGLYGYTF
TRBV6-1	TRBJ2-5	.	16	.	TGTGCCAGCAGTGGCCGGTTGGCTAGTAGTGGAGAGACCCAGTACTTC	CASSGRLASSGETQYF
TRBV7-9	TRBJ2-7	.	14	TRBD1	TGTGCCAGCAGCTTAGAGCTGGACAGGGGGCAGCAGTACTTC	CASSLELDRGQQYF
TRBV5-4	TRBJ1-2	.	17	TRBD1	TGTGCCAGCAGCTTACGCAGGCCGGGACAGGGGGAATATGGCTACACCTTC	CASSLRRPGQGEYGYTF
TRBV27	TRBJ2-6	.	17	TRBD1	TGTGCCAGCAGTGTCGGGACAGTCCTGTCTGGGGCCAACGTCCTGACTTTC	CASSVGTVLSGANVLTF
TRBV6-5	TRBJ1-3	.	15	TRBD1	TGTGCCAGCAGCCGACTTCACAGGGGAGGAAACACCATATATTTT	CASSRLHRGGNTIYF
TRBV5-4	TRBJ1-6	few	13	.	TGTGCCAGCAGCTTCGACAGGAATTCACCCCTCCACTTT	CASSFDRNSPLHF
TRBV2	TRBJ2-3	.	16	.	TGTGCCAGCACCTCGAGCGGGTTTTTCGGCACAGATACGCAGTATTTT	CASTSSGFFGTDTQYF
TRBV5-4	TRBJ1-6	few	13	.	TGTGCCAGCAGCCTCACAGGGACCTCACCCCTCCACTTT	CASSLTGTSPLHF
TRBV18	TRBJ2-1	.	11	.	TGTGCCAGCTCGCTCAACAATGAGCAGTTCTTC	CASSLNNEQFF
TRBV14	TRBJ1-6	.	18	.	TGTGCCAGCAGCCTTCTCTTGGCGCAAGGGTTCGGTAATTCACCCCTCCACTTT	CASSLLLAQGFGNSPLHF
TRBV19	TRBJ2-2	.	14	TRBD1	TGTGCCAGTAGCGACAGGGGGCGTTCCGGGGAGCTGTTTTTT	CASSDRGRSGELFF
TRBV4-1	TRBJ2-3	.	18	TRBD1	TGCGCCAGCAGCCAAGAGACCCCAGGACAGGGGAGGGCAGATACGCAGTATTTT	CASSQETPGQGRADTQYF
TRBV5-4	TRBJ1-2	once	16	.	TGTGCCAGCAGCTCCGGGTCCCGGCTGGGAGGCTATGGCTACACCTTC	CASSSGSRLGGYGYTF
TRBV11-2	TRBJ2-2	.	17	.	TGTGCCAGCAGCTTAGTATGGAACCCGCGGGGCACCGGGGAGCTGTTTTTT	CASSLVWNPRGTGELFF
TRBV6-5	TRBJ1-1	.	14	.	TGTGCCAGCAGTTACATTCAGGGGCTCGCTGAAGCTTTCTTT	CASSYIQGLAEAFF
TRBV7-2	TRBJ2-7	.	14	.	TGTGCCAGCAGCTTCACTAGGTTAAGCTACGAGCAGTACTTC	CASSFTRLSYEQYF
TRBV2	TRBJ1-3	.	16	.	TGTGCCAGCAGTGAAGAAGTGGGGGTCTCTGGAAACACCATATATTTT	CASSEEVGVSGNTIYF
TRBV28	TRBJ1-4	.	16	.	TGTGCCAGCACCTCAATCGGGACACGGATAAATGAAAAACTGTTTTTT	CASTSIGTRINEKLFF
TRBV10-3	TRBJ2-7	once	14	TRBD1	TGTGCCATCAGTGAGGGGACAGGGGGTATGATGCAGTACTTC	CAISEGTGGMMQYF
TRBV13	TRBJ2-7	.	14	TRBD1	TGTGCCAGCAGTTTGGACAGGGTCTCCTACGAGCAGTACTTC	CASSLDRVSYEQYF
TRBV5-1	TRBJ1-1	.	15	.	TGCGCCAGCAGCTTGGAAGGCGGGGGCACAGAAGAAGCTTTCTTT	CASSLEGGGTEEAFF
TRBV5-8	TRBJ1-5	.	11	.	TGTGCCAGCAACAAAAATCAGCCCCAGCATTTT	CASNKNQPQHF
TRBV4-1	TRBJ2-7	.	14	.	TGCGCCAGCAGCCAAGATCCGGTGATCTACGAGCAGTACTTC	CASSQDPVIYEQYF
TRBV12-5	TRBJ1-3	.	14	.	TGTGCTAGTGGTTTGATCAGCTCTGGAAACACCATATATTTT	CASGLISSGNTIYF
TRBV10-3	TRBJ2-3	.	23	TRBD2	TGTGCCATCAGTTCACCCCCGGGACAGGCTACGACTAGCGGGGGGGCAGCCACAGATACGCAGTATTTT	CAISSPPGQATTSGGAATDTQYF
TRBV5-1	TRBJ1-2	.	13	.	TGCGCCAGCACCGATTCAGCTAACTATGGCTACACCTTC	CASTDSANYGYTF
TRBV18	TRBJ1-2	.	12	.	TGTGCCAGCTCACCAGCAGGGTATGGCTACACCTTC	CASSPAGYGYTF
TRBV5-6	TRBJ2-7	.	14	.	TGTGCCAGCAGCTTTTCGGGTTATACCTACGAGCAGTACTTC	CASSFSGYTYEQYF
TRBV9	TRBJ2-5	.	17	TRBD2	TGTGCCAGCAGCGTCCTAGGACTAGCGGGGGGGCCCGAGACCCAGTACTTC	CASSVLGLAGGPETQYF
TRBV29-1	TRBJ2-3	.	15	.	TGCAGCGTTATCTCTCGCCACGACCTCACAGATACGCAGTATTTT	CSVISRHDLTDTQYF
TRBV7-3	TRBJ2-1	.	13	.	TGTGCCAGCAGCATTAATACCTACAATGAGCAGTTCTTC	CASSINTYNEQFF
TRBV5-1	TRBJ2-5	.	15	TRBD2	TGCGCCAGCAGCTTGGTCAGCGGGGACCAACCCACCCAGTACTTC	CASSLVSGDQPTQYF
TRBV10-3	TRBJ1-2	.	15	.	TGTGCCATCACCTCGGACCTCCAAGGACGGTCCGGCTACACCTTC	CAITSDLQGRSGYTF
TRBV14	TRBJ2-5	.	14	TRBD2	TGTGCCAGCAGCCAACGACTAGCCTGGGTGACCCAGTACTTC	CASSQRLAWVTQYF
TRBV7-2	TRBJ2-5	.	17	.	TGTGCCAGCAGCAAAGGGGTCTTTGGTGGGGCCCAAGAGACCCAGTACTTC	CASSKGVFGGAQETQYF